This T cell receptor (beta chain) was obtained from a study of technical replicates of blood from several donors. The V and J ends lost 6 bases and 2 bases respectively, with 18 bases between them. From germline, CDR1 is SGHTA and CDR2 FQGNSA. The CDR3 consists of 16 residues. TCRdb keeps only in-frame clones here, not all; method: immunoSEQ multiplex PCR. In the table there are nearly 70,000 clones, roughly 93% of which are singletons. The chain links TRBV7-2 to TRBJ2-3; perhaps TRBD2 as D (6 bases). Input material: T cells isolated from PBMCs. This TCR derives from a human donor in good health. CDR3 amino acids: CASSEPGLIITDTQYF. DNA of the CDR3: TGTGCCAGCAGTGAACCGGGACTCATCATCACAGATACGCAGTATTTT.